Listed below are T cell receptor beta chains from one sample, sequenced in a study of human T cells and chemical hapten exposure. From the reads, TCRdb called clonotypes with MiXCR, one entry per CDR3 protein. The profile covers about 120,000 distinct CDR3 sequences, with about 8.9% appearing a single time and around 1.4% taken by the ten largest. The sample comprised whole blood. These receptors all stem from a human donor in good health. Some clones in this sample may be carry-over from other donors' samples. Both conserved end residues are part of each CDR3. The size field is filled for only some rows; it gives once, few, many or a size class.

j_call v_call clone_size cdr3_aa
TRBJ2-1 TRBV7-7 - CASSLASGADNEQFF
TRBJ2-1 TRBV20-1 many CSARDGTSGRNEQFF
TRBJ2-2 TRBV10-3 few CATRGGGGTNGELFF
TRBJ2-7 TRBV27 few CASSPGGSATYEQYF
TRBJ2-7 TRBV27 many CASSIAQGREQYF
TRBJ2-1 TRBV20-1 many CSARGLDSSSYNEQFF
TRBJ2-1 TRBV29-1 many CSVVPAGEVNEQFF
TRBJ1-5 TRBV19 few CASSKDGYSNQPQHF
TRBJ1-1 TRBV30 few CAWSVQQNTEAFF
TRBJ2-5 TRBV12-3/TRBV12-4 - CASSLRERETQYF
TRBJ2-7 TRBV5-1 many CASSPIWTSGFSYEQYF
TRBJ1-5 TRBV20-1 - CSADTGQGQPQHF
TRBJ2-7 TRBV9 few CASSVGGTNHEQYF
TRBJ2-7 TRBV5-6 few CASSSVSIGTELDEQYF
TRBJ2-2 TRBV5-1 - CASSLVLAGYTGELFF
TRBJ2-3 TRBV5-1 few CASSWTPDRSADTQYF
TRBJ2-7 TRBV7-2 few CASSPIWSNYEQYF
TRBJ1-1 TRBV6-2/TRBV6-3 few CASSLYRGMSNTEAFF
TRBJ2-7 TRBV6-5 few CAIRATGGNEQYF
TRBJ2-5 TRBV11-2 - CASSLGGDPQETQYF
TRBJ1-4 TRBV20-1 - CSAREQAAATNEKLFF
TRBJ2-7 TRBV11-2 few CASSLAQGRASYEQYF
TRBJ1-1 TRBV6-4 few CASRLQVNTEAFF
TRBJ2-2 TRBV11-3 - CASSPGQGTTGELFF
TRBJ2-3 TRBV5-1 - CAITLPTDTQYF
TRBJ2-7 TRBV4-2 few CASSQEHDASSYEQYF
TRBJ2-1 TRBV6-5 - CASSLVAGDFYNEQFF
TRBJ2-6 TRBV25-1 few CASSTGANVLTF
TRBJ1-1 TRBV10-3 many CAISESPFDSLNTEAFF
TRBJ1-2 TRBV12-3/TRBV12-4 few CASSLGQAGSYTF
TRBJ2-5 TRBV18 few CASSPAGVETQYF
TRBJ1-5 TRBV10-3 - CAIGSGDRGNQPQHF
TRBJ2-3 TRBV20-1 - CSARDPPSGSTDTQYF
TRBJ1-5 TRBV6-1 few CASTGELGQPQHF
TRBJ1-2 TRBV6-2/TRBV6-3 many CASSLRDRGHYGYTF
TRBJ2-1 TRBV6-1 many CASRGSSYNEQFF
TRBJ2-3 TRBV5-5 many CASSWTVPDTQYF
TRBJ2-7 TRBV7-7 few CASSPGGGSYEQYF
TRBJ2-1 TRBV4-2 many CASSQDTGGANNEQFF
TRBJ2-3 TRBV15 many CATSQRDTDTQYF
TRBJ1-3 TRBV12-3/TRBV12-4 many CASSLLGVSGNTIYF
TRBJ2-3 TRBV20-1 few CSARRPGDTQYF
TRBJ2-1 TRBV19 few CASSMEFGPYNEQFF
TRBJ2-7 TRBV12-3/TRBV12-4 many CASDSGGGSEQYF
TRBJ2-7 TRBV10-3 many CAIRQGGTTSYEQYF
TRBJ2-7 TRBV12-5 many CASGLPQGAAGRFYEQYF
TRBJ1-3 TRBV20-1 - CSASVDSGNTIYF
TRBJ1-6 TRBV4-3 few CASSQDSDGASPLHF
TRBJ1-1 TRBV20-1 many CSAWDHSNTEAFF
TRBJ1-6 TRBV12-3/TRBV12-4 many CASSWGQGHSPLHF
TRBJ2-7 TRBV12-3/TRBV12-4 - CASSIGPPREQYF
TRBJ1-5 TRBV27 - CASSSRASWGLQPQHF
TRBJ2-1 TRBV5-1 - CASSATGTRFYNEQFF